The 30 T cell receptor beta chains given below trace back to one sample, sequenced in a study of immune cell composition in non-small cell lung cancer. Clones were read by immunoSEQ multiplex PCR, and TCRdb kept only the in-frame ones, dropping some. The table lists around 4,800 clones, about 83% of them singletons. Sequenced sample: lung tumor tissue. The receptors shown here come from a human donor with non-small cell lung cancer.

V gene TRBV9 combines with J gene TRBJ2-2, with 15 bases matching TRBD2. This CDR3 has 17 residues. Trimming at V came to 4 bases and at J to 6 bases, leaving 7 bases not matched to a gene. Germline V gene data show CDR1 as SGDLS and CDR2 as YYNGEE. CDR3 protein: CASSSWTSGGAAGELFF. CDR3 DNA: TGTGCCAGCAGCTCATGGACTAGCGGGGGGGCAGCCGGGGAGCTGTTTTTT.

This clone was recorded only once. The V gene is TRBV7-9, the J gene TRBJ2-5; TRBD1 matches 9 bases. With 5 bases clipped from V and 4 bases from J, the junction kept 8 bases outside the gene matches. Germline V lookup: CDR1 SEHNR, CDR2 FQNEAQ (reference sequence). The CDR3 covers 15 residues. CDR3 in DNA: TGTGCCAGCAGCCCCGGGACAGGGCAGAGAGAGACCCAGTACTTC. Translation gives CASSPGTGQRETQYF. The full variable domain, its missing parts supplied by reference TRBV7-9 and TRBJ2-5, is DTGVSQNPRHKITKRGQNVTFRCDPISEHNRLYWYRQTLGQGPEFLTYFQNEAQLEKSRLLSDRFSAERPKGSFSTLEIQRTEQGDSAMYLCASSPGTGQRETQYFGPGTRLLVL.

The sample holds a few counts of this clone. One end of the junction fails to match germline, which may point to a read error. The same CDR3 arises from other DNA sequences in this sample as well. The CDR3 here is CASSADIRSGNTIYF. CDR3 in DNA: TGTGCCAGCAGCGCTGACATTCGCTCTGGAAACACCATATATTTT. V usage is TRBV5-1 and J usage is TRBJ1-3; the D is unclear. Germline CDR1 reads SGHRS; CDR2 reads YFSETQ. The CDR3 has 15 amino acids.

In its sample, this clone was seen once. The CDR3 sequence is CASSWDRGHYGYTF. CDR3 DNA: TGTGCCAGCAGCTGGGACAGGGGGCACTATGGCTACACCTTC. The chain uses TRBV11-2 and TRBJ1-2; TRBD1 agrees at 12 bases. The V gene's germline CDR1 is SGHAT and CDR2 FQNNGV. The CDR3 spans 14 residues. J was trimmed by 3 bases and V by 4 bases; bases with no gene match: 0.

CDR3 DNA sequence: TGTGCCAGCAGCAATATCTGGAGAGCGCCCTACGAGCAGTACTTC. It is translated as CASSNIWRAPYEQYF. J is TRBJ2-7 and V is TRBV21-1; the listed D gene, TRBD2, was not tested against the DNA. TRBV21-1 is a pseudogene. The CDR3 contains 15 residues.

The J gene is TRBJ2-1, the V gene TRBV7-2; 12 bases align to TRBD2. Trimming cost V 5 bases and J 13 bases; bases outside gene matches: 6. In germline, CDR1 is SGHTA, CDR2 FQGNSA. The CDR3 is made up of 13 amino acids. The CDR3 DNA sequence: TGTGCCAGCAGCATCCTAGCGGGGGGGCCTCAGTTCTTC. It yields the protein CASSILAGGPQFF.

The chain recombines TRBV5-1 with TRBJ2-7, with 10 bases identical to TRBD2. V gave up 1 base and J gave up 7 bases; unmatched junction bases: 8. The CDR3 totals 15 residues. The germline CDR1 and CDR2 sequences are SGHRS and YFSETQ. The CDR3 spells CASSLSSGGAEEQYF. In nucleotides, the CDR3 is TGCGCCAGCAGCTTGAGCAGCGGGGGGGCCGAGGAGCAGTACTTC.

There are a few counts of this clone. The chain links TRBV19 to TRBJ2-7; a possible D gene is TRBD2 (5 bases). Germline values: CDR1 LNHDA, CDR2 SQIVND (reference sequence). The CDR3 is 13 residues long. Deletions cut 5 bases from V and 3 bases from J, with 11 bases between. The CDR3 DNA sequence: TGTGCCAGTAGTCCCCGGACTGGCTACGAGCAGTACTTC. It codes for CASSPRTGYEQYF.

The CDR3: CASSSRGQRGYTF. In DNA, the CDR3 is TGTGCCAGCAGCTCCAGGGGTCAACGTGGCTACACCTTC. J is TRBJ1-2 and V is TRBV5-8; possibly TRBD1 for D (6 bases). The CDR3 loop spans 13 amino acids. Germline V gives CDR1 SGHTS, CDR2 YDEGEE. The germline V and J ends were trimmed by 3 bases and 7 bases, with 13 bases remaining between them.

V and J are TRBV28 and TRBJ2-1; TRBD1 matches at 7 bases. Per germline, CDR1 MDHEN and CDR2 SYDVKM. Unmatched junction bases numbered 7, after V lost 5 bases and J lost 0 bases. The CDR3 sequence is 16 residues long. Here the CDR3 reads CASSPVGTVSYNEQFF. CDR3 DNA sequence: TGTGCCAGCAGTCCCGTCGGGACAGTCTCCTACAATGAGCAGTTCTTC.

The rearrangement joins TRBV18 to TRBJ2-7; TRBD1 is a possible D gene (6 bases). This CDR3 has 13 residues. V was clipped by 3 bases and J by 6 bases, with 12 bases between them. The germline CDR1 and CDR2 sequences are KGHSH and LQKENI. The CDR3 nucleotides are TGTGCCAGCTCACCTCAAACAGGGAGCGAGCAGTACTTC. Translation: CASSPQTGSEQYF.

The chain has TRBV9 and TRBJ1-6; TRBD1 matches at 7 bases. The V gene's germline CDR1 is SGDLS and CDR2 YYNGEE. CDR3 size: 16 residues. The V and J ends lost 3 bases and 7 bases, in that order; junction bases with no gene match: 10. The CDR3 is CASSGNRGGGNSPLHF. For the CDR3, the DNA is TGTGCCAGCAGCGGAAACAGGGGAGGTGGGAATTCACCCCTCCACTTT.

The chain combines TRBV4-1 with TRBJ1-2, with 7 bases aligning to TRBD1. The CDR3 is 13 amino acids. Germline V gives CDR1 MGHRA, CDR2 YSYEKL. V gave up 0 bases and J gave up 7 bases; unmatched junction bases: 2. The CDR3 coding sequence is TGCGCCAGCAGCCAAGACGGGACAGCTGGCTACACCTTC. This codes for CASSQDGTAGYTF.

This sequence joins TRBV9 and TRBJ2-1; 7 bases map to TRBD1. This CDR3 has 15 residues. V dropped 3 bases and J dropped 2; count of bases not matched to a gene: 5. Germline V gene lookup returns CDR1 SGDLS and CDR2 YYNGEE. The chain's CDR3 is CASSALTGTYNEQFF. The CDR3 region has the DNA TGTGCCAGCAGCGCACTGACAGGGACCTACAATGAGCAGTTCTTC.

The V and J genes are TRBV5-1 and TRBJ2-3, with D perhaps TRBD2 (6 bases). Germline V gene sequence: CDR1 SGHRS, CDR2 YFSETQ. This CDR3 spans 17 amino acids. Trimming cost V 3 bases and J 0 bases, with 17 bases left between them. As DNA, the CDR3 is TGCGCCAGCAGCTCCGCGGTGGGGGGTCTTAGCACAGATACGCAGTATTTT. Its translation is CASSSAVGGLSTDTQYF.

This clone is large in the sample. The chain combines TRBV25-1 with TRBJ1-6; unclear D gene. This CDR3 has 13 residues. V lost 4 bases to trimming and J lost 4 bases, with 5 bases between them. Germline V gene data show CDR1 as MGHDK and CDR2 as SYGVNS. CDR3 nucleotide sequence: TGTGCCAGCAGTGGGACTTATAATTCACCCCTCCACTTT. Translating it yields CASSGTYNSPLHF.

The V gene is TRBV5-1, the J gene TRBJ2-2; 15 bases map to TRBD2. This CDR3 has 17 amino acids. CDR1 is SGHRS and CDR2 is YFSETQ in the germline V gene. After removal of 4 bases from V and 5 bases from J, the junction contained 6 bases not matched to a gene. Here the CDR3 reads CASSGLAGGPGTGELFF. CDR3 DNA: TGCGCCAGCAGCGGACTAGCGGGGGGGCCGGGTACCGGGGAGCTGTTTTTT.

This clone was counted between two and nine times. The chain has TRBV18 and TRBJ1-5; TRBD1 matches 8 bases. The CDR3 is made up of 15 amino acids. Germline V gene lookup returns CDR1 KGHSH and CDR2 LQKENI. The ends lost 2 bases at V and 4 bases at J; junction bases unmatched: 4. Here the CDR3 reads CASSPIWTGNQPQHF. In DNA, the CDR3 is TGTGCCAGCTCACCAATCTGGACAGGGAATCAGCCCCAGCATTTT.

The chain carries TRBV18 and TRBJ2-2; TRBD1 aligns across 7 bases. V was clipped by 0 bases and J by 3 bases; unmatched bases: 4. CDR1 and CDR2 from the germline V gene are KGHSH and LQKENI. This CDR3 has 16 residues. CDR3 sequence reads: CASSPPGGGDTGELFF. DNA of the CDR3: TGTGCCAGCTCACCACCAGGGGGCGGTGACACCGGGGAGCTGTTTTTT. The whole variable domain, remainder taken from reference TRBV18 and TRBJ2-2, is NAGVMQNPRHLVRRRGQEARLRCSPMKGHSHVYWYRQLPEEGLKFMVYLQKENIIDESGMPKERFSAEFPKEGPSILRIQQVVRGDSAAYFCASSPPGGGDTGELFFGEGSRLTVL.

The chain joins TRBV5-4 to TRBJ1-2, with D unclear. The CDR3 contains 12 residues. Per the germline V gene, CDR1 is SGHNT and CDR2 is YYREEE (reference sequence). Trimming stripped 5 bases from V and 4 bases from J, with 9 bases between. CDR3 DNA sequence: TGTGCCAGCAGAAACAGAAGCTATGGCTACACCTTC. Protein sequence: CASRNRSYGYTF. The whole variable domain, filled in from reference TRBV5-4 and TRBJ1-2, reads ETGVTQSPTHLIKTRGQQVTLRCSSQSGHNTVSWYQQALGQGPQFIFQYYREEENGRGNFPPRFSGLQFPNYSSELNVNALELDDSALYLCASRNRSYGYTFGSGTRLTVV.

The rearrangement links TRBV6-1 to TRBJ2-2; the D gene is possibly TRBD2 (5 bases). Trimming stripped 4 bases from V and 3 bases from J, with 12 bases between. Germline V CDR1 and CDR2: MNHNS, SASEGT. CDR3 length: 15 residues. The CDR3 DNA sequence: TGTGCCAGCAGTGTACGACGGGATTACACCGGGGAGCTGTTTTTT. This translates into CASSVRRDYTGELFF.

The chain carries TRBV29-1 and TRBJ2-7; no firm D call. The CDR3 is made up of 12 amino acids. V dropped 5 bases and J dropped 4 bases, with 12 bases sitting between them. Germline V CDR1 and CDR2: SQVTM, ANQGSEA. The CDR3 loop reads CSVQNDGYEQYF. CDR3 nucleotide sequence: TGCAGCGTTCAAAACGACGGGTACGAGCAGTACTTC.

Turning to this clone: The limits of the CDR3 on the DNA are not certain, so only TCRdb's listed CDR3 is given. This chain connects TRBV9 to TRBJ2-1; no check of the table's D call, TRBD1, against the DNA was made. Germline values: CDR1 SGDLS, CDR2 YYNGEE. The CDR3 has 17 amino acids, counting both end residues. Here the CDR3 reads CASSRIHSGQGFGEQFF.

This clone occurred once. V is TRBV10-3 and J is TRBJ1-1, with a possible D match to TRBD1 (6 bases). The V end lost 6 bases, the J end lost 0 bases, and 11 bases lay between the germline ends. The CDR3 consists of 14 residues. Per the germline V gene, CDR1 is ENHRY and CDR2 is SYGVKD. CDR3 region: CAIRVDSMNTEAFF. DNA of the CDR3: TGTGCCATCAGGGTGGACAGTATGAACACTGAAGCTTTCTTT.

The chain joins TRBV9 to TRBJ2-2, with 10 bases matching TRBD2. The CDR3 length is 16 residues. The germline V gene encodes CDR1 SGDLS and CDR2 YYNGEE. Germline trimming cut 4 bases from V and 6 bases from J; bases unmatched to any gene: 9. CDR3 sequence (DNA): TGTGCCAGCAGCCCATACAGCGGGGGGGCCGCCGGGGAGCTGTTTTTT. It translates to CASSPYSGGAAGELFF.

V usage is TRBV30 and J usage is TRBJ1-2; D is possibly TRBD1 (6 bases). Germline values: CDR1 GTSNPN, CDR2 SVGIG (reference sequence). The V and J ends lost 3 bases and 8 bases respectively, with 13 bases between them. This CDR3 region has 12 residues. This chain's CDR3 is CAWSQGFGGYTF. The CDR3 bases are TGTGCCTGGAGCCAGGGGTTTGGGGGCTACACCTTC.

The chain is built from TRBV18 and TRBJ1-6, with 7 bases identical to TRBD1. Trimming cost V 8 bases and J 7 bases; bases outside gene matches: 8. This CDR3 has 14 residues. The germline gives CDR1 KGHSH, CDR2 LQKENI. CDR3 sequence reads: CASTSGTENSPLHF. CDR3 nucleotides: TGTGCCAGCACCTCCGGGACAGAAAATTCACCCCTCCACTTT.

In its sample, this clone is large. V is TRBV19 and J is TRBJ2-7, with D maybe TRBD1 (7 bases). The germline CDR1 and CDR2 sequences are LNHDA and SQIVND (reference sequence). V shed 5 bases and J shed 3 bases, with 11 bases lying between them. The CDR3 is 13 amino acids. Here the CDR3 DNA reads TGTGCCAGTAGTCCGCGGGACAGCTACGAGCAGTACTTC. It translates to CASSPRDSYEQYF.

The DNA for the CDR3 is TGTGCCAGCAGCCGGACAGGCGGGGATGAGCAGTTCTTC. This sequence encodes CASSRTGGDEQFF. The chain combines TRBV14 with TRBJ2-1; possible D gene TRBD1, 7 bases. This CDR3 is built from 13 residues. The germline V and J ends were trimmed by 4 bases and 8 bases, with 12 bases remaining between them. Germline V gene lookup returns CDR1 SGHDN and CDR2 FVKESK.

V is TRBV19 and J is TRBJ1-5; 7 bases agree with TRBD1. V was clipped by 7 bases and J by 9 bases; unmatched bases: 12. Germline CDR1 is LNHDA and CDR2 is SQIVND (reference sequence). The CDR3 has 14 amino acids. The CDR3 DNA is TGTGCCAGTACCCCGGGACAGCAGATTGGGCCCCAGCATTTT. Protein: CASTPGQQIGPQHF. Drawing the rest from reference TRBV19 and TRBJ1-5, the complete variable domain is DGGITQSPKYLFRKEGQNVTLSCEQNLNHDAMYWYRQDPGQGLRLIYYSQIVNDFQKGDIAEGYSVSREKKESFPLTVTSAQKNPTAFYLCASTPGQQIGPQHFGDGTRLSIL.